This TCR beta chain was recovered during a study of blood T cell repertoires in COVID-19. TCRdb keeps only in-frame clones here, not all; method: immunoSEQ multiplex PCR. The sample carries about 360,000 clones, 70% to 90% recorded once. CDR3 length: 13 residues. The V gene lost 3 bases and the J gene lost 9 bases, with 12 bases spanning the gap. Germline lookup yields CDR1 KGHSH and CDR2 LQKENI. Patients from Seattle were sampled longitudinally, starting during active infection. The sequence came from an older woman with COVID-19, enrolled during active disease. Input material: peripheral blood. The rearrangement uses TRBV18 and TRBJ2-1, with D possibly matching TRBD2 (5 bases). The CDR3: CASSPPGLSEQFF. The CDR3 bases are TGTGCCAGCTCACCCCCGGGGTTAAGTGAGCAGTTCTTC.